These T cell receptor beta chains were read from a single sample in a study of blood T cells in healthy people across ages. TCRdb itself ran the 5' RACE reads through MiXCR, one entry per CDR3 protein. Among some 850,000 distinct CDR3 sequences listed, under 30% were seen once. This sample was also put to use in a study of T cells of mothers and their children.

The material sequenced was blood. All receptors derive from a boy aged 5-17 years in good health. Both conserved end residues are trimmed from each CDR3.

CDR3aa	j_gene	v_gene
ASSFTGAGELF	TRBJ2-2	TRBV27
ASSYRVGKAEEKYNEQF	TRBJ2-1	TRBV6-2/TRBV6-3
ASSVDVSYEQY	TRBJ2-7	TRBV28
ASSYSLASGNEQF	TRBJ2-1	TRBV6-5
ASGGGLAGGPWETQY	TRBJ2-5	TRBV12-5
AWNSGADEQF	TRBJ2-1	TRBV30
ASSIDSSGANVLT	TRBJ2-6	TRBV7-3
ASTTAIGYEQY	TRBJ2-7	TRBV19
ASSLDPGQGKGGQY	TRBJ2-7	TRBV7-9
SVAGTGGLGSTYEQY	TRBJ2-7	TRBV29-1
ASSSPGNLEGKLF	TRBJ1-4	TRBV4-1
ASSLDRQSYEQY	TRBJ2-7	TRBV11-2
AISRGGSGANVLT	TRBJ2-6	TRBV10-3
ASSYDGRGNLNEQF	TRBJ2-1	TRBV6-5
ASDFSGTSSQETQY	TRBJ2-5	TRBV12-5
ASSYSPAHTDTQY	TRBJ2-3	TRBV6-5
ASPPGPENTEAF	TRBJ1-1	TRBV2
ASSSTGQSQETQY	TRBJ2-5	TRBV5-1
AISESQDRNIQY	TRBJ2-4	TRBV10-3
ASSSRPGDEQF	TRBJ2-1	TRBV7-9
SASRGTVYQPQH	TRBJ1-5	TRBV20-1
SARDQGRLYGYT	TRBJ1-2	TRBV20-1
ASSPPLGRFQETQY	TRBJ2-5	TRBV12-3/TRBV12-4